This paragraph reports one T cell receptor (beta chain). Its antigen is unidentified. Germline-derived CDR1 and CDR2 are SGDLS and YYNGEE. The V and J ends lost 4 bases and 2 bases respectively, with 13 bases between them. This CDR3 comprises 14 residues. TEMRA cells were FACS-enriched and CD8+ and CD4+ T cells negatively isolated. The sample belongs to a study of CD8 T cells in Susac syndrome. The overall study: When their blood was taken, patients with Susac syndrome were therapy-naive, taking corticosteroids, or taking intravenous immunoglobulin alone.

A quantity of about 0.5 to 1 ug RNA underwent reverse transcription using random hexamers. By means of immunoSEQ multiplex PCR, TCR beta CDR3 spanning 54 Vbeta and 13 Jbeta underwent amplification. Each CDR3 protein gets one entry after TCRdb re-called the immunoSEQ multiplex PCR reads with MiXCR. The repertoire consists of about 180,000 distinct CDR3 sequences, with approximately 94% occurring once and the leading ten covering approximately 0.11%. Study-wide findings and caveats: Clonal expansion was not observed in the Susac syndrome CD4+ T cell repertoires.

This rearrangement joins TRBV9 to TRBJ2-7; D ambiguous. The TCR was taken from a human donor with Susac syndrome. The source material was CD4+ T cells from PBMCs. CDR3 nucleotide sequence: TGTGCCAGCAGCCCATCACTGGGGACCTACGAGCAGTACTTC. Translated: CASSPSLGTYEQYF.